The clone carrying this TCR beta chain was seen at least ten times. Its antigen is still unknown. RNA served as the template for amplifying TCR beta CDR3 regions. The first round was an RT-PCR with HTBI primers, and the second round was a multiplex PCR. In TCRdb, the multiplex PCR reads were re-called with MiXCR into one record per CDR3 protein. The profile shows 360,000 or so distinct CDR3 sequences, around 16% of them singletons. This sample stems from a study of Graves' ophthalmopathy and Graves' hyperthyroidism. Patients were diagnosed from clinical symptoms, serum thyroxine, TRAb, thyroid ultrasound and orbital computed tomography. Overall study findings and caveats: Most thyroid clonotypes expanded beyond 0.001 frequency were also found in blood.

This TCR derives from a woman aged 18-29 years with Graves' ophthalmopathy. Sequencing used peripheral blood.

Here the CDR3 reads CASSLGQGISPLHF. The CDR3 nucleotides are TGTGCCAGCAGCTTAGGCCAGGGGATTTCACCCCTCCACTTT. The V gene is TRBV7-6, the J gene TRBJ1-6, with D maybe TRBD1 (6 bases). The CDR3 sequence is 14 residues long. Germline CDR1 is SGHVS and CDR2 is FNYEAQ. Between the trimmed V and J ends, which lost 1 base and 9 bases, there was a span of 10 bases. The full variable domain, with the rest looked up from reference TRBV7-6 and TRBJ1-6, is GAGVSQSPRYKVTKRGQDVALRCDPISGHVSLYWYRQALGQGPEFLTYFNYEAQQDKSGLPNDRFSAERPEGSISTLTIQRTEQRDSAMYRCASSLGQGISPLHFGNGTRLTVT.